Sequencing of this TCR beta chain was carried out in a study of cytotoxic CD8 clonotypes in ibrutinib-treated CLL. Points from the study as a whole: Under therapy, public clonotypes either contracted or stayed stable, and they were uncommon.

Turning to this clone: Its antigen is unknown.

Here immunoSEQ multiplex PCR was the method, and the copy in TCRdb shows in-frame clones only, minus some. The top ten hold approximately 10% of the sample, which has some 200,000 clones, 75% to 80% seen once. The CDR3 contains 14 residues. Germline lookup yields CDR1 SGHNT and CDR2 YYREEE (reference sequence). Trimming removed 0 bases from V and 9 bases from J, with 16 bases in between. The sequenced sample was PBMCs, obtained after 12 months of ibrutinib treatment. The sequence was obtained from a human donor with chronic lymphocytic leukemia. V and J are TRBV5-4 and TRBJ2-7; TRBD2 might be the D (5 bases). The CDR3 spells CASSLESRSEGQYF. The CDR3 region has the DNA TGTGCCAGCAGCTTGGAAAGCAGGTCAGAGGGGCAGTACTTC.